Reported below is one T cell receptor (beta chain). These data belong to a study of T-cell memory formation after mild COVID-19. Study information: Clusters were largely donor specific.

TCRdb reprocessed the 5' RACE reads via MiXCR and lists one record per CDR3 protein. The sample has about 470,000 distinct CDR3 sequences, roughly 25% seen once. The receptor's source is an adult woman who had mild COVID-19 (a few samples of this study predate the infection). Cell type and time point are not known. The specimen sequenced was PBMCs or a T cell subset sorted from them (not recorded which).

CDR3: CASSILSPDTYHNEQFF. Here the CDR3 DNA reads TGTGCCAGTAGTATATTGTCCCCGGACACCTACCACAATGAGCAGTTCTTC. This chain uses TRBV19 with TRBJ2-1; D possibly corresponds to TRBD1 (5 bases). V was shortened by 2 bases and J by 5 bases, with 19 bases between the two germline ends. The germline CDR1 and CDR2 sequences are LNHDA and SQIVND (reference sequence). The CDR3 is made up of 17 amino acids. Full variable domain (rest looked up from reference TRBV19 and TRBJ2-1): DGGITQSPKYLFRKEGQNVTLSCEQNLNHDAMYWYRQDPGQGLRLIYYSQIVNDFQKGDIAEGYSVSREKKESFPLTVTSAQKNPTAFYLCASSILSPDTYHNEQFFGPGTRLTVL.